The 2 T cell receptor beta chains in this list originate from one sample, sequenced in a study of blood T cells in healthy people across ages. With a J-beta primer mix and a sample-barcoded 5' primer, a second PCR ran roughly 6 to 11 cycles. TCRdb reanalysed the 5' RACE reads using MiXCR and keeps one entry per CDR3 protein. Of 1.5 million to 2 million distinct CDR3 sequences listed, over 25% are singletons. Input material: blood. These receptors all stem from a woman in her 30s in good health.

This clonotype was counted only a few times. This chain's CDR3 is CASSISYRDRTKNSPLHF. CDR3 bases: TGCGCCAGCAGCATCTCATACCGGGACAGGACGAAGAATTCACCCCTCCACTTT. The chain is built from TRBV5-1 and TRBJ1-6, with 8 positions matching TRBD1. The germline V gene encodes CDR1 SGHRS and CDR2 YFSETQ. CDR3 size: 18 residues. V shed 4 bases, J shed 7 bases, and the junction held 16 bases outside the gene matches.

The chain combines TRBV12-3 or TRBV12-4 with TRBJ1-2, with D uncertain. CDR3 length: 13 amino acids. V lost 1 base and J 7 bases, leaving 10 bases between the germline ends. CDR3 sequence (DNA): TGTGCCAGCAGTTTAGGGCCTAGAGGTGGCTACACCTTC. Residues: CASSLGPRGGYTF.